This T cell receptor beta chain was recovered during a study of neurological immune-mediated disorders. Time point: longitudinal time-point 3. There are many counts of this clonotype. Using its own MiXCR run on the 5' RACE reads, TCRdb lists one record per CDR3 protein. There are 84,000 or so distinct CDR3 sequences in the sample; roughly 4.3% occur only once, and over 5.5% lies in the top ten. The CDR3 length is 12 residues. CDR1 and CDR2 from the germline V gene are SGHVS and FNYEAQ. Unmatched junction bases numbered 4, after V lost 5 bases and J lost 7 bases. Sequenced material: PBMCs. The rearrangement links TRBV7-6 to TRBJ1-1; 7 positions match TRBD1. This clonotype originated in a woman aged 55-75 years with multiple sclerosis. The CDR3 region has the DNA TGTGCCAGCAGCCCGACAGGGAATGAAGCTTTCTTT. Translation: CASSPTGNEAFF.